These 24 T cell receptor beta chains share one sample of origin, sequenced in a study of resident and recirculating memory T cells in vitiligo. Assay: immunoSEQ multiplex PCR; the TCRdb copy retains only in-frame clones and omits some. This table lists 70 to 80 clones. The sequenced material came from non-lesional skin. Subset defined: normal-appearing skin under Wood's lamp, at least 2 cm from depigmented macule. The receptors originated from a male donor with vitiligo.

The chain's CDR3 is CASSESQNTEAFF. The CDR3 nucleotides are TGTGCCAGCAGCGAAAGCCAGAACACTGAAGCTTTCTTT. The rearrangement joins TRBV9 to TRBJ1-1; D gene unclear. The germline CDR1 and CDR2 sequences are SGDLS and YYNGEE. The CDR3 is made up of 13 amino acids. Trimming removed 3 bases at V and 1 base at J, with 7 bases between. The full variable domain, with the rest looked up from reference TRBV9 and TRBJ1-1, is DSGVTQTPKHLITATGQRVTLRCSPRSGDLSVYWYQQSLDQGLQFLIQYYNGEERAKGNILERFSAQQFPDLHSELNLSSLELGDSALYFCASSESQNTEAFFGQGTRLTVV.

The chain employs TRBV1 and TRBJ2-6; the listed D gene, TRBD1, was not tested against the DNA. TRBV1 is described as a pseudogene. The CDR3 has 16 amino acids. This chain's CDR3 is CTSRRSGQSRANVLTF. The CDR3 nucleotides read TGCACCAGCAGACGCTCCGGACAAAGTCGGGCCAACGTCCTGACTTTC.

The rearrangement links TRBV4-1 to TRBJ2-2; 14 bases match TRBD2. The CDR3 covers 17 residues. The trim removed 3 bases at V and 5 bases at J, leaving 5 bases unmatched. Germline V gene data show CDR1 as MGHRA and CDR2 as YSYEKL. The CDR3 loop is CASSQRLAGGRTGELFF. CDR3 nucleotide sequence: TGCGCCAGCAGCCAGCGACTAGCGGGGGGGCGGACCGGGGAGCTGTTTTTT.

CDR3 amino acids: CASSQETSGGTSSYNEQFF. CDR3 coding DNA: TGCGCCAGCAGCCAAGAAACTAGCGGGGGCACAAGCTCCTACAATGAGCAGTTCTTC. This chain links TRBV4-3 with TRBJ2-1; 11 bases match TRBD2. The V gene's germline CDR1 is LGHNA and CDR2 YSLEER. V trimming: 0 bases; J trimming: 0 bases; junction bases outside the gene matches: 7. This CDR3 has 19 amino acids.

This chain links TRBV11-2 with TRBJ2-1, with 16 bases lining up with TRBD2. The CDR3 extends over 15 amino acids. With 4 bases clipped from V and 7 bases from J, the junction kept 1 base outside the gene matches. Germline V gives CDR1 SGHAT, CDR2 FQNNGV. CDR3 sequence reads: CASSSGLAGGNEQFF. CDR3 sequence (DNA): TGTGCCAGCAGCTCGGGACTAGCGGGGGGGAATGAGCAGTTCTTC.

The rearrangement links TRBV4-1 to TRBJ2-2, with D perhaps TRBD1 (5 bases). The germline V gene encodes CDR1 MGHRA and CDR2 YSYEKL. The V gene lost 0 bases and the J gene lost 6 bases, with 11 bases spanning the gap. The CDR3 loop spans 15 amino acids. The CDR3 DNA reads as TGCGCCAGCAGCCAAGAGACAGAGGCCGCCGGGGAGCTGTTTTTT. Translation: CASSQETEAAGELFF.

The gene calls are TRBV11-3 and TRBJ2-4; 7 nucleotides agree with TRBD2. The germline gives CDR1 SGHNT, CDR2 YENEEA. The CDR3 spans 15 residues. After removal of 1 base from V and 6 bases from J, the junction contained 6 bases not matched to a gene. CDR3 DNA: TGTGCCAGCAGCTTAGGTGCGGGGGTGGGAAACATTCAGTACTTC. Residues: CASSLGAGVGNIQYF. The full variable domain, its missing parts supplied by reference TRBV11-3 and TRBJ2-4, is EAGVVQSPRYKIIEKKQPVAFWCNPISGHNTLYWYLQNLGQGPELLIRYENEEAVDDSQLPKDRFSAERLKGVDSTLKIQPAELGDSAVYLCASSLGAGVGNIQYFGAGTRLSVL.

Only a few counts were recorded for this clone. V gene TRBV5-4 combines with J gene TRBJ1-1; D may be TRBD1 (5 bases). The V gene lost 5 bases and the J gene lost 1 base, with 9 bases spanning the gap. CDR3 size: 13 residues. Germline values: CDR1 SGHNT, CDR2 YYREEE (reference sequence). CDR3 protein: CASSPTGNTEAFF. The CDR3 nucleotides are TGTGCCAGCAGTCCCACAGGGAACACTGAAGCTTTCTTT.

The chain carries TRBV15 and TRBJ1-3; D not resolved. This CDR3 comprises 15 residues. Trimming cost V 0 bases and J 2 bases, with 8 bases left between them. CDR1 is LNHNV and CDR2 is YYDKDF in the germline V gene (reference sequence). In DNA, the CDR3 is TGTGCCACCAGCAGAGATCGCGGGGCTGGAAACACCATATATTTT. It encodes CATSRDRGAGNTIYF.

J is TRBJ1-4 and V is TRBV7-2; D is unclear. The CDR3 contains 13 residues. Looked up from germline, CDR1 is SGHTA and CDR2 is FQGNSA. V dropped 8 bases and J dropped 4 bases, with 11 bases sitting between them. Written as DNA, the CDR3 is TGTGCCAGCGCCGGAGTAGTTAATGAAAAACTGTTTTTT. This encodes CASAGVVNEKLFF.

Written as DNA, the CDR3 is TGTGCCAGCAGCGAGAGACAGTACGAGCAGTACTTC. Translated, it gives CASSERQYEQYF. The V gene is TRBV9, the J gene TRBJ2-7; TRBD1 might be the D (5 bases). This CDR3 comprises 12 residues. Trimming pared 3 bases from V and 4 bases from J, leaving 8 bases between. Germline V lookup: CDR1 SGDLS, CDR2 YYNGEE.

The chain links TRBV18 to TRBJ1-5; no firm D call. Germline-derived CDR1 and CDR2 are KGHSH and LQKENI. Trimming cost V 2 bases and J 5 bases, with 16 bases left between them. The CDR3 totals 16 residues. The CDR3 DNA follows: TGTGCCAGCTCACCATCGGAGAGACTGTGGGATCAGCCCCAGCATTTT. It specifies CASSPSERLWDQPQHF.

This chain connects TRBV7-9 to TRBJ2-2, with D perhaps matching TRBD1 (5 bases). V was pared by 0 bases and J by 8 bases, with 10 bases between. The CDR3 spans 14 residues. Germline V gene sequence: CDR1 SEHNR, CDR2 FQNEAQ (reference sequence). The CDR3 sequence is CASSLALRQGELFF. CDR3 nucleotide sequence: TGTGCCAGCAGCTTAGCGCTTAGACAGGGGGAGCTGTTTTTT.

The V call is TRBV5-1, the J call TRBJ2-5, with 8 nucleotides matching TRBD1. Trimming took 4 bases from V and 5 from J; bases not matched to a gene: 10. The length of the CDR3 is 15 residues. CDR1 is SGHRS and CDR2 is YFSETQ in the germline V gene. In DNA form, the CDR3 reads TGCGCCAGCAGCACCTGGACAGGGATGTGGGAGACCCAGTACTTC. Residues: CASSTWTGMWETQYF.

This clone appeared a single time. This chain connects TRBV7-2 to TRBJ2-5; TRBD2 matches 9 bases. V lost 1 base and J lost 3; bases outside the gene matches: 0. The CDR3 has 14 residues. The germline V gene encodes CDR1 SGHTA and CDR2 FQGNSA. DNA of the CDR3: TGTGCCAGCAGCTTAGGGACTAGCGAAGAGACCCAGTACTTC. This encodes CASSLGTSEETQYF.

V and J are TRBV7-9 and TRBJ2-3; D not resolved. From germline, CDR1 is SEHNR and CDR2 FQNEAQ (reference sequence). The CDR3 is 18 residues long. V lost 2 bases to trimming and J lost 4 bases, with 22 bases between them. The CDR3 bases are TGTGCCAGCAGCTTAAGTTTGTCTCGGGTTGTCCTGCCAGATACGCAGTATTTT. Its protein product is CASSLSLSRVVLPDTQYF.

The chain has TRBV9 and TRBJ1-6; D is perhaps TRBD1 (5 bases). V was pared by 0 bases and J by 4 bases, with 20 bases between. The CDR3 consists of 19 residues. Germline lookup yields CDR1 SGDLS and CDR2 YYNGEE. The CDR3 bases are TGTGCCAGCAGCGTAGGCCGGGACTTAAAGTTCGCGTATAATTCACCCCTCCACTTT. Protein product: CASSVGRDLKFAYNSPLHF.

The rearrangement joins TRBV18 to TRBJ2-4, with 14 bases fitting TRBD2. With 7 bases clipped from V and 0 bases from J, the junction kept 17 bases outside the gene matches. Germline V gene data show CDR1 as KGHSH and CDR2 as LQKENI. The length of the CDR3 is 21 residues. The CDR3 DNA reads TGTGCCAGCTTTGGACAGGGACTAGCGGGGGACTACTTCCTAGCCAAAAACATTCAGTACTTC. Translated: CASFGQGLAGDYFLAKNIQYF.

The chain couples TRBV5-1 to TRBJ1-2; 10 nucleotides align to TRBD1. J was trimmed by 4 bases and V by 2 bases; bases with no gene match: 5. This CDR3 contains 15 residues. Germline-derived CDR1 and CDR2 are SGHRS and YFSETQ. The CDR3 loop is CASSFLGQGVYGYTF. CDR3 nucleotides: TGCGCCAGCAGCTTCCTAGGACAGGGGGTCTATGGCTACACCTTC.

This rearrangement joins TRBV13 to TRBJ1-4, with a weak D call TRBD1 (6 bases). The CDR3 is 14 residues long. The germline V and J ends were trimmed by 2 bases and 8 bases, with 12 bases remaining between them. Germline CDR1 is PRHDT and CDR2 is FYEKMQ (reference sequence). This CDR3 is CASSLSRGNEKLFF. Written as DNA, the CDR3 is TGTGCCAGCAGCTTATCGAGGGGGAACGAAAAACTGTTTTTT.

This chain joins TRBV28 and TRBJ1-5; no firm D call. The germline V gene encodes CDR1 MDHEN and CDR2 SYDVKM. The CDR3 sequence is 19 residues long. V lost 0 bases and J 0 bases, leaving 18 bases between the germline ends. The CDR3 loop is CASSLWSSAKDYSNQPQHF. Here the CDR3 DNA reads TGTGCCAGCAGTTTATGGAGCTCCGCGAAGGACTATAGCAATCAGCCCCAGCATTTT.

As regards this clone: Relative to the germline gene, one junction end is altered; a read error may explain this. This chain connects TRBV4-2 to TRBJ1-2, with D uncertain. CDR1 is LGHNA and CDR2 is YNFKEQ in the germline V gene. This CDR3 has 15 residues. The DNA of the CDR3 is TGTGTCAGCAGCCAGCAGAGGGCAACGGACTATGGCTACACCTTC. Its protein is CVSSQQRATDYGYTF.

This clone was counted only a few times. The chain uses TRBV6-1 and TRBJ2-7, with TRBD2 matching over 14 bases. The CDR3 consists of 15 residues. V trimming: 5 bases; J trimming: 3 bases; junction bases outside the gene matches: 3. CDR1 is MNHNS and CDR2 is SASEGT in the germline V gene. The CDR3 DNA sequence: TGTGCCAGCAGTTTGGGACTAGCGGGGGTCTACGAGCAGTACTTC. As protein: CASSLGLAGVYEQYF.

V and J are TRBV6-5 and TRBJ1-1; D gene ambiguous. The V end lost 0 bases, the J end lost 6 bases, and 8 bases lay between the germline ends. Germline values: CDR1 MNHEY, CDR2 SVGAGI. The CDR3 runs to 13 residues. The CDR3, as DNA: TGTGCCAGCAGTTACTCAGGTAGCGCTGAAGCTTTCTTT. It encodes CASSYSGSAEAFF.